The 14 T cell receptor beta chains presented below share a single source sample, sequenced in a study of blood T cell repertoires in COVID-19. Generated by immunoSEQ multiplex PCR, the TCRdb table keeps only in-frame clones and is missing some. Found here are about 260,000 clones, around nine tenths of them singletons; the top ten hold around a tenth. Material: peripheral blood. The receptors here all came from a man aged 40-55 years who had recovered from COVID-19.

The rearrangement links TRBV27 to TRBJ2-1; TRBD2 agrees at 13 bases. The J segment lost 0 bases and the V segment lost 5 bases, leaving 7 bases of the junction unmatched. This CDR3 contains 18 residues. Germline V gene sequence: CDR1 MNHEY, CDR2 SMNVEV (reference sequence). The CDR3 spells CASSQGLAGPSSYNEQFF. In DNA form, the CDR3 reads TGTGCCAGCAGTCAGGGACTAGCGGGACCTAGCTCCTACAATGAGCAGTTCTTC.

The chain links TRBV13 to TRBJ2-7; TRBD2 agrees at 7 bases. The junction had 19 bases not matched to a gene; V was cut back by 7 bases and J by 7 bases. CDR3 length equals 16 residues. The germline V gene has CDR1 PRHDT and CDR2 FYEKMQ (reference sequence). CDR3 sequence: CASNRGGETRWGEQYF. The CDR3, as DNA: TGTGCCAGCAACCGCGGGGGAGAGACGCGATGGGGTGAGCAGTACTTC.

The CDR3: CSTRQGGYGYTF. The CDR3 DNA is TGCAGCACAAGACAGGGGGGCTATGGCTACACCTTC. The chain links TRBV29-1 to TRBJ1-2; 9 positions match TRBD1. CDR3 size: 12 residues. Germline CDR1 and CDR2: SQVTM and ANQGSEA. Losses at the gene ends were 8 bases for V and 4 bases for J; bases not matched to a gene: 5.

The chain recombines TRBV11-2 with TRBJ2-7, with D unresolved. CDR3 length: 13 residues. The germline V and J ends were trimmed by 8 bases and 3 bases, with 14 bases remaining between them. Germline V gene sequence: CDR1 SGHAT, CDR2 FQNNGV. The CDR3 bases are TGTGCCAGCTCCCTACCGTGGTTCTACGAGCAGTACTTC. This translates into CASSLPWFYEQYF.

This chain connects TRBV29-1 to TRBJ2-5, with a possible D match to TRBD2 (5 bases). CDR1 is SQVTM and CDR2 is ANQGSEA in the germline V gene. The V and J ends lost 4 bases and 4 bases respectively, with 19 bases between them. The CDR3 contains 15 residues. The DNA for the CDR3 is TGCAGCGTTGTCAACAGACTACCATTTCCAGAGACCCAGTACTTC. It encodes CSVVNRLPFPETQYF.

J is TRBJ2-7 and V is TRBV2; TRBD2 matches at 11 bases. J gave up 7 bases and V 2 bases, and 4 bases lay outside the gene matches. Germline CDR1 is SNHLY and CDR2 is FYNNEI. CDR3 length: 14 residues. CDR3 sequence (DNA): TGTGCCAGCAGTGAATTACTAGCGGGAGCAGAGCAGTACTTC. Translated: CASSELLAGAEQYF.

The genes are TRBV6-2 or TRBV6-3 and TRBJ2-1; the match to TRBD2 covers 8 bases. This CDR3 has 17 residues. Trimming at V came to 5 bases and at J to 4 bases, leaving 13 bases not matched to a gene. Germline V CDR1 and CDR2: MNHEY, SVGEGT. The CDR3 reads CASSRPVGSGSYNEQFF. In nucleotides, the CDR3 is TGTGCCAGCAGTAGGCCGGTGGGAAGCGGGAGTTACAATGAGCAGTTCTTC.

Concerning this clone itself: An end of the junction differs from the germline gene, which may be a read error. This chain uses TRBV5-4 with TRBJ2-7; the D gene is possibly TRBD1 (5 bases). The CDR3 spans 15 residues. Germline values: CDR1 SGHNT, CDR2 YYREEE (reference sequence). Here the CDR3 DNA reads TGTGCCAGCAGCTTCCACGACAGACTCTCCCACGAGCAGTACTTC. It specifies CASSFHDRLSHEQYF.

The V gene is TRBV6-1, the J gene TRBJ1-1; no clear D gene. There are 15 residues in the CDR3. With 2 bases removed from V and 1 base from J, the gap between germline ends came to 11 bases. CDR1 and CDR2 from the germline V gene are MNHNS and SASEGT. The CDR3 here is CASSELRVSNTEAFF. CDR3 nucleotide sequence: TGTGCCAGCAGTGAACTTCGGGTTTCGAACACTGAAGCTTTCTTT.

DNA for the CDR3: TGTGCCAGCTCCCCCCAGGAGGGGAGTGAAAAACTGTTTTTT. Its translation: CASSPQEGSEKLFF. The J gene is TRBJ1-4, the V gene TRBV18; perhaps TRBD1 as D (5 bases). There are 14 residues in the CDR3. V lost 6 bases and J 7 bases, leaving 15 bases between the germline ends. CDR1 is KGHSH, CDR2 LQKENI, per germline.

The V call is TRBV7-8, the J call TRBJ1-6; tentatively, D is TRBD1 (5 bases). The CDR3 totals 16 residues. From germline, CDR1 is SGHVS and CDR2 FQNEAQ. Trimming took 5 bases from V and 1 from J, leaving 12 bases between them. CDR3 DNA sequence: TGTGCCAGCAGCGCGGGGACGGGATCCTATAATTCACCCCTCCACTTT. It specifies CASSAGTGSYNSPLHF.

The rearrangement uses TRBV2 and TRBJ2-2; 11 positions agree with TRBD1. The germline gives CDR1 SNHLY, CDR2 FYNNEI. V trimming: 7 bases; J trimming: 7 bases; junction bases outside the gene matches: 2. The CDR3 spans 13 residues. DNA of the CDR3: TGTGCCAGCAAGGGACAGGGGGGCGGGGAGCTGTTTTTT. Protein: CASKGQGGGELFF. Full variable domain (rest looked up from reference TRBV2 and TRBJ2-2): EPEVTQTPSHQVTQMGQEVILRCVPISNHLYFYWYRQILGQKVEFLVSFYNNEISEKSEIFDDQFSVERPDGSNFTLKIRSTKLEDSAMYFCASKGQGGGELFFGEGSRLTVL.

This clone was picked up a small number of times. The chain joins TRBV6-5 to TRBJ1-2; D is ambiguous. The germline V gene has CDR1 MNHEY and CDR2 SVGAGI. V lost 0 bases, J lost 8 bases, and 13 bases lay in between. This CDR3 comprises 14 residues. CDR3 protein: CASSYSFGMGGYTF. Written as DNA, the CDR3 is TGTGCCAGCAGTTACTCTTTCGGGATGGGAGGCTACACCTTC.

V gene TRBV7-8 combines with J gene TRBJ2-7, with D tentatively TRBD2 (6 bases). The CDR3 runs to 16 residues. The V end was cut by 6 bases, the J end by 9 bases, with 27 bases between. CDR1 and CDR2 from the germline V gene are SGHVS and FQNEAQ. The chain's CDR3 is CASSLPTGTQISRQYF. The CDR3 nucleotides read TGTGCCAGCAGTCTACCCACGGGGACTCAAATATCTCGGCAGTACTTC.